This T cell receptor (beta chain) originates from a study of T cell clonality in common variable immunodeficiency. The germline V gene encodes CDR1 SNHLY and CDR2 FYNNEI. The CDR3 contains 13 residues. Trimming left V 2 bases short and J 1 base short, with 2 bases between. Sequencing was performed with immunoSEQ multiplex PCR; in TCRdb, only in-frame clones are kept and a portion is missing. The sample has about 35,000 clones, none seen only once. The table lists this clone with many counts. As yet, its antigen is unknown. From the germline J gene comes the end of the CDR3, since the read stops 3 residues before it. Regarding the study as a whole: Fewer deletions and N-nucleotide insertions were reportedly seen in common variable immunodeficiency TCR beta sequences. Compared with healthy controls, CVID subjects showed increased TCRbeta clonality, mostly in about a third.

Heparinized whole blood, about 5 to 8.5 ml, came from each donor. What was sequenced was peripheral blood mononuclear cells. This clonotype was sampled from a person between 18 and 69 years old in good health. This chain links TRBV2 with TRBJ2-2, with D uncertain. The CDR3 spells CASSEQNTGELFF. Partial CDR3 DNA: TGTGCCAGCAGTGAACAGAACACCGGGGAG.